The 21 T cell receptor beta chains below come from one sample, sequenced in a study of patients and donors after allogeneic stem cell transplantation. Each CDR3 protein gets one entry after TCRdb re-called the RT-PCR reads with MiXCR. The data contain about a million distinct CDR3 sequences, roughly 18% of them singletons. Sequences were obtained from blood, either unsorted or a sorted T cell fraction (not recorded which). These receptors all stem from a human donor who was either an allogeneic HSCT recipient or a stem cell or donor lymphocyte infusion donor (not recorded which). It is not recorded whose cells these are; they may come from a transplant donor.

The rearrangement links TRBV12-3 or TRBV12-4 to TRBJ1-2; weak D call: TRBD1 (5 bases). CDR3 length: 13 residues. Trimming took 3 bases from V and 7 from J, leaving 12 bases between them. The CDR3 sequence is CASSFLQGRGYTF. The CDR3 region has the DNA TGTGCCAGCAGTTTCCTCCAGGGTCGTGGCTACACCTTC.

The rearrangement uses TRBV13 and TRBJ2-2; D is perhaps TRBD2 (5 bases). The CDR3 length is 15 residues. CDR1 and CDR2 (germline): PRHDT, FYEKMQ (reference sequence). V dropped 4 bases and J dropped 6 bases, with 15 bases sitting between them. The CDR3 DNA sequence: TGTGCCAGCAGCTCTCTAGCTGTTACGTCCGGGGAGCTGTTTTTT. Its translation is CASSSLAVTSGELFF.

In this sample, this clonotype turned up many times. An end of the junction does not agree with germline; a read error may underlie this. The V and J genes are TRBV6-5 and TRBJ1-1; 7 positions match TRBD1. Germline CDR1 and CDR2: MNHEY and SVGAGI. The CDR3 loop spans 18 amino acids. CDR3 in amino acids: CASSYSRTGKFSLGEAFF. In nucleotides, the CDR3 is TGTGCCAGCAGCTACTCTAGGACAGGCAAATTTAGCCTTGGTGAAGCTTTCTTT.

This clonotype was picked up a small number of times. The J gene is TRBJ1-5, the V gene TRBV9; 7 bases match TRBD1. Germline V gene data show CDR1 as SGDLS and CDR2 as YYNGEE. CDR3 length equals 15 residues. Trimming took 0 bases from V and 6 from J; bases not matched to a gene: 6. CDR3 protein: CASSVGKGGGQPQHF. In DNA, the CDR3 is TGTGCCAGCAGCGTAGGTAAAGGGGGCGGTCAGCCCCAGCATTTT.

This clonotype was counted a few times. This sequence joins TRBV2 and TRBJ2-5; D is possibly TRBD2 (6 bases). Per the germline V gene, CDR1 is SNHLY and CDR2 is FYNNEI. V lost 6 bases to trimming and J lost 3 bases, with 14 bases between them. The CDR3 sequence is 14 residues long. CDR3 bases: TGTGCCAGCAGGCACGGGACTCCGAAAGAGACCCAGTACTTC. Translation: CASRHGTPKETQYF.

The DNA for the CDR3 is TGTGCCAGTAGTCAAAGGGCACTGGATGAGCAGTTCTTC. It encodes CASSQRALDEQFF. This chain joins TRBV19 and TRBJ2-1; unclear D gene. V lost 5 bases and J lost 8, with 13 bases in between. From germline, CDR1 is LNHDA and CDR2 SQIVND (reference sequence). This CDR3 has 13 residues.

This clonotype appeared a few times. This sequence joins TRBV4-1 and TRBJ1-4; D unresolved. V was cut by 4 bases and J by 8 bases, with 14 bases left in between. CDR3 length: 14 amino acids. The germline gives CDR1 MGHRA, CDR2 YSYEKL. CDR3 in DNA: TGCGCCAGCAGCCGCGACACGTCTAGGGAAAAACTGTTTTTT. Its protein product is CASSRDTSREKLFF.

The chain employs TRBV4-1 and TRBJ2-7; 8 positions match TRBD2. V shed 2 bases, J shed 11 bases, and the junction held 14 bases outside the gene matches. Germline CDR1 MGHRA, CDR2 YSYEKL. The length of the CDR3 is 15 residues. The CDR3 DNA sequence: TGCGCCAGCAGCCAACGGGAGGGAGGGCCCTACGGAGAGTACTTC. This sequence encodes CASSQREGGPYGEYF.

The V gene is TRBV6-2 or TRBV6-3, the J gene TRBJ1-1; D possibly corresponds to TRBD1 (6 bases). Between the trimmed V and J ends, which lost 0 bases and 5 bases, there was a span of 19 bases. CDR1 MNHEY and CDR2 SVGEGT come from the germline V gene. There are 17 residues in the CDR3. In nucleotides, the CDR3 is TGTGCCAGCAGTTACTCACCTCTCCAGGGGCCATCGACTGAAGCTTTCTTT. This sequence encodes CASSYSPLQGPSTEAFF.

The rearrangement joins TRBV24-1 to TRBJ1-1, with TRBD1 matching over 8 bases. The ends lost 2 bases at V and 5 bases at J; junction bases unmatched: 9. Germline V gene data show CDR1 as KGHDR and CDR2 as SFDVKD. The CDR3 has 16 residues. CDR3 in DNA: TGTGCCACCAGTGATTCCCGCGCAGGGGGCCAGACTGAAGCTTTCTTT. This sequence encodes CATSDSRAGGQTEAFF.

This chain connects TRBV5-1 to TRBJ2-1, with D perhaps TRBD1 (5 bases). The germline V gene has CDR1 SGHRS and CDR2 YFSETQ. V was cut by 4 bases and J by 0 bases, with 11 bases left in between. The CDR3 covers 15 residues. CDR3 sequence (DNA): TGCGCCAGCAGCCAGGGTCCCCGCTCCTACAATGAGCAGTTCTTC. Its translation: CASSQGPRSYNEQFF. The entire variable domain, with the rest obtained from reference TRBV5-1 and TRBJ2-1, is as follows: KAGVTQTPRYLIKTRGQQVTLSCSPISGHRSVSWYQQTPGQGLQFLFEYFSETQRNKGNFPGRFSGRQFSNSRSEMNVSTLELGDSALYLCASSQGPRSYNEQFFGPGTRLTVL.

This chain links TRBV5-1 with TRBJ1-1; the D gene is possibly TRBD1 (6 bases). The CDR3 consists of 15 residues. The V end lost 3 bases, the J end lost 0 bases, and 12 bases lay between the germline ends. In germline, CDR1 is SGHRS, CDR2 YFSETQ. The chain's CDR3 is CASSYGTNMNTEAFF. The DNA of the CDR3 is TGCGCCAGCAGCTACGGGACAAACATGAACACTGAAGCTTTCTTT.

The V and J genes are TRBV12-3 or TRBV12-4 and TRBJ2-1, with a possible D match to TRBD2 (5 bases). Trimming left V 7 bases short and J 8 bases short, with 12 bases between. CDR3 length equals 12 residues. CDR3 coding DNA: TGTGCCAGCACTCCGGACTTTGATGAGCAGTTCTTC. Protein product: CASTPDFDEQFF.

This chain connects TRBV4-1 to TRBJ2-7; D unclear. The CDR3 contains 14 residues. V dropped 1 base and J dropped 2 bases, with 9 bases sitting between them. CDR1 is MGHRA, CDR2 YSYEKL, per germline. CDR3 in amino acids: CASSQAYKTYEQYF. Here the CDR3 DNA reads TGCGCCAGCAGCCAAGCGTACAAAACCTACGAGCAGTACTTC.

Many counts were recorded for this clonotype. The rearrangement joins TRBV29-1 to TRBJ2-2, with unresolved D. The germline gives CDR1 SQVTM, CDR2 ANQGSEA. This CDR3 contains 13 residues. V was pared by 4 bases and J by 0 bases, with 6 bases between. Here the CDR3 DNA reads TGCAGCGTTGGCAGGACGAACACCGGGGAGCTGTTTTTT. Translated, it gives CSVGRTNTGELFF.

This chain uses TRBV20-1 with TRBJ1-3, with D possibly being TRBD1 (5 bases). The length of the CDR3 is 15 residues. Per the germline V gene, CDR1 is DFQATT and CDR2 is SNEGSKA (reference sequence). V was pared by 0 bases and J by 0 bases, with 9 bases between. The CDR3 spells CSARDGAASGNTIYF. The CDR3 nucleotides are TGCAGTGCTAGAGATGGGGCAGCCTCTGGAAACACCATATATTTT.

The gene calls are TRBV7-2 and TRBJ2-3; 14 nucleotides agree with TRBD2. The ends lost 0 bases at V and 4 bases at J; junction bases unmatched: 3. Looked up from germline, CDR1 is SGHTA and CDR2 is FQGNSA. The CDR3 spans 17 residues. The CDR3 nucleotides are TGTGCCAGCAGCTTAGCTCCGACTAGCGGGGGGGCAGATACGCAGTATTTT. Amino acids: CASSLAPTSGGADTQYF.

To note about this clonotype: The junction does not match germline at one end; this may be a read error. This chain joins TRBV7-9 and TRBJ2-3, with D hard to call. Germline loops: CDR1 SEHNR, CDR2 FQNEAQ (reference sequence). This CDR3 has 13 amino acids. CDR3 amino acids: CASNLPGADTQYF. CDR3 in DNA: TGTGCCAGCAACTTACCCGGCGCAGATACGCAGTATTTT.

This clonotype has a single count. This chain uses TRBV10-3 with TRBJ2-4; a weak D match, TRBD2 (6 bases). The CDR3 has 15 amino acids. CDR1 is ENHRY, CDR2 SYGVKD, per germline. With 0 bases removed from V and 0 bases from J, the gap between germline ends came to 6 bases. CDR3 in DNA: TGTGCCATCAGTGAGTCGGGACTAGCCAAAAACATTCAGTACTTC. Translated, it gives CAISESGLAKNIQYF.

The table lists this clonotype with a few counts. The J gene is TRBJ2-7, the V gene TRBV5-1; D might be TRBD2 (6 bases). This CDR3 spans 15 amino acids. The germline CDR1 and CDR2 sequences are SGHRS and YFSETQ. V was trimmed by 4 bases and J by 1 base, leaving 15 bases between them. CDR3 residues: CASSSEAGVSYEQYF. The CDR3 nucleotides read TGCGCCAGCAGCAGTGAAGCGGGTGTATCCTACGAGCAGTACTTC.

V usage is TRBV6-2 or TRBV6-3 and J usage is TRBJ2-3; perhaps TRBD2 as D (6 bases). Trimming removed 2 bases at V and 4 bases at J, with 13 bases between. Germline V gene sequence: CDR1 MNHEY, CDR2 SVGEGT. CDR3 size: 15 residues. For the CDR3, the DNA is TGTGCCAGCAGTTACGGCGGGGTCGGGGCAGATACGCAGTATTTT. Translated, it gives CASSYGGVGADTQYF.